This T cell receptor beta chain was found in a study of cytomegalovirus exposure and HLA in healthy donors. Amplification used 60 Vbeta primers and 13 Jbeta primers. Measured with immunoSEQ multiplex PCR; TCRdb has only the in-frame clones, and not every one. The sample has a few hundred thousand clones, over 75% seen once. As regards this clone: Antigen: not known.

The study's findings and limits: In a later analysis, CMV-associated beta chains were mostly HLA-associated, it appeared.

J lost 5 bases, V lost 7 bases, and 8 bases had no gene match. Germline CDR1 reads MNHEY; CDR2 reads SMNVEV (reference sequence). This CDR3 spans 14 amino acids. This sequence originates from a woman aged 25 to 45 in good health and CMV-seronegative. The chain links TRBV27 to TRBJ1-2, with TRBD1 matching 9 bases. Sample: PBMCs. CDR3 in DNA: TGTGCCAGCACATCTGACAGGGGGAGTTATGGCTACACCTTC. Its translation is CASTSDRGSYGYTF.